What follows are 5 T cell receptor beta chains derived from one specimen sequenced in a study of CD8 T cells in ankylosing spondylitis. Overall study results and limits: A TCR beta motif of eight or nine highly homologous variants seemed to mark ankylosing spondylitis blood.

TCRdb reanalysed the 5' RACE reads using MiXCR and keeps one entry per CDR3 protein. The sample has 470,000 or so distinct CDR3 sequences; roughly 27% are singletons. No antigen is known for these receptors. Material: blood, either unsorted or a sorted T cell fraction (not recorded which). The source of these receptors is a male donor with ankylosing spondylitis.

This clonotype was seen only a few times. The rearrangement links TRBV6-5 to TRBJ1-2; TRBD1 agrees at 11 bases. V shed 0 bases and J 4 bases; nucleotides not matched to a gene: 4. The CDR3 runs 16 residues. Germline CDR1 and CDR2: MNHEY and SVGAGI. CDR3 sequence: CASSYSRTGGGYGYTF. DNA of the CDR3: TGTGCCAGCAGTTACTCGAGGACAGGGGGCGGCTATGGCTACACCTTC.

The table lists this clonotype with a count of one. The gene calls are TRBV7-8 and TRBJ2-3, with D tentatively TRBD2 (5 bases). The CDR3 is 16 residues long. V shed 5 bases and J shed 0 bases, with 15 bases lying between them. Germline loops: CDR1 SGHVS, CDR2 FQNEAQ. The CDR3 protein is CASSLRLTSSTDTQYF. CDR3 nucleotide sequence: TGTGCCAGCAGCCTACGACTAACTTCGAGCACAGATACGCAGTATTTT.

This chain uses TRBV5-5 with TRBJ2-5; D unresolved. V lost 4 bases and J 1 base, leaving 11 bases between the germline ends. This CDR3 comprises 14 residues. From germline, CDR1 is SGHKS and CDR2 YYEKEE (reference sequence). This chain's CDR3 is CASSAYGSQETQYF. In nucleotides, the CDR3 is TGTGCCAGCAGCGCATACGGGTCCCAAGAGACCCAGTACTTC.

This clonotype was counted between two and nine times. The rearrangement uses TRBV5-4 and TRBJ1-4; D uncertain. The germline V and J ends were trimmed by 3 bases and 0 bases, with 24 bases remaining between them. Germline assignment: CDR1 SGHNT and CDR2 YYREEE (reference sequence). This CDR3 comprises 20 residues. The CDR3 sequence: CASSSTLVAGVGSTNEKLFF. CDR3 nucleotides: TGTGCCAGCAGCTCGACTTTAGTAGCCGGTGTCGGGTCAACTAATGAAAAACTGTTTTTT.

The chain combines TRBV20-1 with TRBJ2-7; 7 nucleotides match TRBD1. J gave up 0 bases and V 0 bases, and 5 bases lay outside the gene matches. The CDR3 is 15 amino acids. In germline, CDR1 is DFQATT, CDR2 SNEGSKA (reference sequence). CDR3: CSARDLTGASYEQYF. The DNA of the CDR3 is TGCAGTGCTAGAGATCTAACAGGGGCCTCCTACGAGCAGTACTTC.